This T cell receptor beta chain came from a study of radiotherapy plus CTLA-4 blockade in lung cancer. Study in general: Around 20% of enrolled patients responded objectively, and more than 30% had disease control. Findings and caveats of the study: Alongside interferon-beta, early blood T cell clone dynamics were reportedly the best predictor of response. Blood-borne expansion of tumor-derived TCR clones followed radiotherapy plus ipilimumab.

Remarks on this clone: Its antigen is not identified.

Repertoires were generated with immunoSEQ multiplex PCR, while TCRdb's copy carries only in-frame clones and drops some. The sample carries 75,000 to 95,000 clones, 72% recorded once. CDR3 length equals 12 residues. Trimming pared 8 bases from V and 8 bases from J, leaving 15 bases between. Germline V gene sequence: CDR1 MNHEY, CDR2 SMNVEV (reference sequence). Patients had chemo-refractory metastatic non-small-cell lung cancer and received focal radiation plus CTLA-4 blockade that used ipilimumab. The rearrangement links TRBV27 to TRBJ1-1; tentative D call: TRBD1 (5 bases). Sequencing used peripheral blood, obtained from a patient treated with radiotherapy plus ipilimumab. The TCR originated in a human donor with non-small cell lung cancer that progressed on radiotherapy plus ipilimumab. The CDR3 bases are TGTGCCAGCTCCCGGGGGGGTGGGGAAGCTTTCTTT. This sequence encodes CASSRGGGEAFF.